This record concerns one T cell receptor (beta chain) sequence. Its target is unknown. They isolated at least 7 million PBMCs from each sample. The sample belongs to a study of blood T cells in healthy people across ages. Regarding the study as a whole: Among T cells, TCR beta diversity per million cells dropped roughly linearly as age rose. PBMCs that were unsorted prevented a conclusive naive versus antigen-experienced comparison.

The CDR3 consists of 14 residues. Germline CDR1 is SNHLY and CDR2 is FYNNEI. The authors ran a second PCR of about 7 to 11 cycles using a sample-barcoded 5' primer and a J-beta primer mix. In TCRdb, the 5' RACE reads were re-called with MiXCR into one record per CDR3 protein. Of 1,500,000 or so distinct CDR3 sequences in the sample, about 42% were seen once. V gene TRBV2 combines with J gene TRBJ2-5, with a weak D call TRBD1 (6 bases). The better agreement between TRBJ2-7 and the DNA end casts doubt on the J call. The specimen was blood. The clonotype was recovered from a woman between 18 and 29 years old in good health. CDR3 protein: CASSEALLQGEQYF. CDR3 coding DNA: TGTGCCAGCAGTGAAGCCCTCCTACAGGGCGAGCAGTACTTC.